Listed below are T cell receptor beta chains from one sample, sequenced in a study of OX40 agonist ivuxolimab in advanced cancers. The repertoire was sequenced with immunoSEQ multiplex PCR; TCRdb's copy has only in-frame clones and lacks some. Counted here are fewer than 25,000 clones, approximately 86% occurring once; the ten biggest clones make up 20% to 25%. Source: CD4+ or CD8+ T cells sorted from blood, taken in a trial of the OX40 agonist ivuxolimab. Receptor source: an adult with an advanced solid tumor such as melanoma, head and neck, liver or kidney cancer. Each CDR3 is given with its conserved first and last residue. A row's size may be missing; if present it is once, few, many or a size class.

.	TRBV15	TRBJ2-2	CATGTRNTGELFF
.	TRBV5-1	TRBJ2-2	CASSLDTGELFF
.	TRBV10-3	TRBJ2-1	CAISESLTSGVRNEQFF
once	TRBV29-1	TRBJ2-3	CSVGVDTQYF
.	TRBV28	TRBJ2-7	CASSSPDNYEQYF
.	TRBV19	TRBJ2-7	CASSMGAGEQYF
.	TRBV19	TRBJ2-7	CASSIRQYYEQYF
.	TRBV4-1	TRBJ2-1	CASSQGPGGDEQFF
.	TRBV7-9	TRBJ2-1	CASSPRPSQMNLNEQFF
.	TRBV4-2	TRBJ2-2	CASSPQGHTNTGELFF
.	TRBV11-2	TRBJ2-1	CASNGGQGASYNEQFF
few	TRBV7-3	TRBJ1-2	CASSSGVGGRQGYTF
.	TRBV15	TRBJ2-1	CATSRLAENNEQFF
.	TRBV29-1	TRBJ1-4	CSVGHFATNEKLFF
.	TRBV6-4	TRBJ2-2	CASSDSDNTGELFF
.	TRBV5-4	TRBJ2-7	CASSLTSGTYEQYF
once	TRBV11-2	TRBJ2-5	CASSPRKVAGKETQYF
.	TRBV27	TRBJ2-7	CASSHAQGGGYEQYF
.	TRBV11-2	TRBJ2-2	CASSSPSTTGELFF
.	TRBV5-1	TRBJ1-4	CASSFAGAANEKLFF
once	TRBV5-1	TRBJ2-6	CASSFAPGANVLTF
.	TRBV27	TRBJ2-2	CASRTLAREYTGELFF
once	TRBV11-2	TRBJ1-1	CASSPEGSRDTEAFF
.	TRBV27	TRBJ2-3	CASSTILTSGKEYF
.	TRBV7-9	TRBJ2-3	CASDLADTQYF
.	TRBV4-1	TRBJ2-5	CASSLVGEQAETQYF
.	TRBV10-3	TRBJ2-5	CAISEPGGTQYF
.	TRBV30	TRBJ2-1	CACRGLSYNEQFF
.	TRBV27	TRBJ1-1	CASSYSRNTEAFF
once	TRBV11-2	TRBJ2-7	CASSHPGQSYEQYF
.	TRBV2	TRBJ2-3	CASSEGREIGPDTQYF
once	TRBV11-2	TRBJ2-6	CASSYTSGANVLTF
.	TRBV5-5	TRBJ1-1	CASSERTGGFTEAFF
.	TRBV28	TRBJ1-4	CASYPEGGEWGFGKLFF
.	TRBV7-9	TRBJ2-7	CASSLVVAGAYEQYF
.	TRBV29-1	TRBJ2-7	CSVDGLAGGYEQYF
once	TRBV11-2	TRBJ2-7	CASSLEASDNYEQYF
once	TRBV4-1	TRBJ2-7	CASSQGLAGTYEQYF
few	TRBV7-2	TRBJ1-3	CASSPEKAVSGNTIYF